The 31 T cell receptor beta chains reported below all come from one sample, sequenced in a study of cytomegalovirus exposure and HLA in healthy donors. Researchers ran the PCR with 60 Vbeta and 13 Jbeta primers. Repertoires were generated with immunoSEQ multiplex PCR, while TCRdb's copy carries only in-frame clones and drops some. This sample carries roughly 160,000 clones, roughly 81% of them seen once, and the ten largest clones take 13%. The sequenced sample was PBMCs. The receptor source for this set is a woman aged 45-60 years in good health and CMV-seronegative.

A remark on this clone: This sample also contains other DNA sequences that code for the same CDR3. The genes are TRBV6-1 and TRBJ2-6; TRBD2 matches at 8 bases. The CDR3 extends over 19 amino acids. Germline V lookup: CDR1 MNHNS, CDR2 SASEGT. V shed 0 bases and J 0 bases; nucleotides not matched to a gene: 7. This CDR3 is CASSEAWGGGSSGANVLTF. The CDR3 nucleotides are TGTGCCAGCAGTGAAGCGTGGGGCGGGGGGAGCTCTGGGGCCAACGTCCTGACTTTC.

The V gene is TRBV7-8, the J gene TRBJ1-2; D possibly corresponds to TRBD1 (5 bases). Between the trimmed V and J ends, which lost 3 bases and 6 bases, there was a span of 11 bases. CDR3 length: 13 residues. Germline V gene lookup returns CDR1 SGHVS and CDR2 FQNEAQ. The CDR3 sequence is CASSFSRVDGYTF. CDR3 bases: TGTGCCAGCAGCTTTTCCAGGGTTGATGGCTACACCTTC. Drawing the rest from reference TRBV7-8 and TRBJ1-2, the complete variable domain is GAGVSQSPRYKVAKRGQDVALRCDPISGHVSLFWYQQALGQGPEFLTYFQNEAQLDKSGLPSDRFFAERPEGSVSTLKIQRTQQEDSAVYLCASSFSRVDGYTFGSGTRLTVV.

CDR3 protein: CASGATGANVLTF. The CDR3 DNA reads TGTGCCAGCGGGGCGACTGGGGCCAACGTCCTGACTTTC. The chain carries TRBV6-1 and TRBJ2-6; the D gene is possibly TRBD1 (5 bases). V was pared by 8 bases and J by 2 bases, with 7 bases between. The CDR3 sequence is 13 residues long. Germline loops: CDR1 MNHNS, CDR2 SASEGT.

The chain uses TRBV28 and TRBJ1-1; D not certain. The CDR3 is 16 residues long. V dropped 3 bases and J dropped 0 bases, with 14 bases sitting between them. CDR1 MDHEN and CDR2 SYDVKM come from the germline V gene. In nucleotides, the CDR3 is TGTGCCAGCAGTTTGGGAGGGATTCTCATGAACACTGAAGCTTTCTTT. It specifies CASSLGGILMNTEAFF.

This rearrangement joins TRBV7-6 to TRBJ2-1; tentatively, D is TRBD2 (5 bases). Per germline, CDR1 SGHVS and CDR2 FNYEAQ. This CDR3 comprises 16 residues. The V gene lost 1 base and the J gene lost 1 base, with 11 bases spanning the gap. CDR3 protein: CASSLGAGDSYNEQFF. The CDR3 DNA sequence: TGTGCCAGCAGCTTAGGGGCCGGGGATTCCTACAATGAGCAGTTCTTC.

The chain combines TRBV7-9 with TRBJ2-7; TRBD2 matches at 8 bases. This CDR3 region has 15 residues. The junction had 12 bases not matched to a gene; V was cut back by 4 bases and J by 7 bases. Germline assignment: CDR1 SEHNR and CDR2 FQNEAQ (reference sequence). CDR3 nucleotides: TGTGCCAGCAGCTGGGGGGGGACTAGGGGCCAGGAGCAGTACTTC. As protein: CASSWGGTRGQEQYF.

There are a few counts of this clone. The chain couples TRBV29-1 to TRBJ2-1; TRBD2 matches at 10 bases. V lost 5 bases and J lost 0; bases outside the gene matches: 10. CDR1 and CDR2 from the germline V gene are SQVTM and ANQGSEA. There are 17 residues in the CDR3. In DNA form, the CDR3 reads TGCAGCGTTTCCGGACTAGCGGAAGTAAGCTCCTACAATGAGCAGTTCTTC. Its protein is CSVSGLAEVSSYNEQFF.

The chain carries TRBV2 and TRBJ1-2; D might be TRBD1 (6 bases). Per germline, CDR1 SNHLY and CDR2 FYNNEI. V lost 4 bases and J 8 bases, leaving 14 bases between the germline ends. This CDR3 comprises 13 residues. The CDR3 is CASSVGRGEGYTF. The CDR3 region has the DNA TGTGCCAGCAGTGTTGGGAGGGGGGAAGGCTACACCTTC.

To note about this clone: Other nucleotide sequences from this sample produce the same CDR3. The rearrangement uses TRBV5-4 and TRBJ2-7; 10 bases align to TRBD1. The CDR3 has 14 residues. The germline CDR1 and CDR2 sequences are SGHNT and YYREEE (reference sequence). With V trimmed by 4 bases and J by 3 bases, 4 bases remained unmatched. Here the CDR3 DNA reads TGTGCCAGCAGCCGGGACAGGGGCCTCTACGAGCAGTACTTC. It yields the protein CASSRDRGLYEQYF.

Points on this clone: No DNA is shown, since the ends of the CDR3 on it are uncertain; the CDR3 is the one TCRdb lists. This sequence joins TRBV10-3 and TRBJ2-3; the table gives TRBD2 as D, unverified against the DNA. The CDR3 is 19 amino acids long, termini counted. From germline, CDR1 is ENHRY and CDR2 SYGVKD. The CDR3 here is CASQVSLGLAGGMRDTQYF.

The CDR3 bases are TGCGCCAGCAGCCAAGATGTAAGGGGGACTAAGCAGTTCTTC. Residues: CASSQDVRGTKQFF. This chain joins TRBV4-3 and TRBJ2-1; maybe TRBD2 (7 bases). Between the trimmed V and J ends, which lost 0 bases and 11 bases, there was a span of 14 bases. There are 14 residues in the CDR3. Per the germline V gene, CDR1 is LGHNA and CDR2 is YSLEER.

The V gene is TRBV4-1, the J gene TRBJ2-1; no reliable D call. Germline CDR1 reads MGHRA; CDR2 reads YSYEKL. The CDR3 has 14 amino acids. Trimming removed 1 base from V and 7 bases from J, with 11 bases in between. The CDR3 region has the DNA TGCGCCAGCAGCCAAGTCGTCAGATCGAATGAGCAGTTCTTC. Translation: CASSQVVRSNEQFF.

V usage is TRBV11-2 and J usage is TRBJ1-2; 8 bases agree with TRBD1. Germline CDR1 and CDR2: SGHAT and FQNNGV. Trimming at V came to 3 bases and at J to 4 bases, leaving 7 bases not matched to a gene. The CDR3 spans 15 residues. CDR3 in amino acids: CASSLDRAQFYGYTF. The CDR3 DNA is TGTGCCAGCAGCTTGGACAGGGCCCAGTTCTATGGCTACACCTTC.

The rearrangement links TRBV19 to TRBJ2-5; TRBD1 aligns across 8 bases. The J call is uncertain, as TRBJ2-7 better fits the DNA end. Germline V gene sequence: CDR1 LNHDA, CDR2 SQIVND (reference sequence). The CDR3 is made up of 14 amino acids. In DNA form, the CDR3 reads TGTGCCACCCAAAAGACAGGGGCTACCTACGAGCAGTACTTC. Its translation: CATQKTGATYEQYF.

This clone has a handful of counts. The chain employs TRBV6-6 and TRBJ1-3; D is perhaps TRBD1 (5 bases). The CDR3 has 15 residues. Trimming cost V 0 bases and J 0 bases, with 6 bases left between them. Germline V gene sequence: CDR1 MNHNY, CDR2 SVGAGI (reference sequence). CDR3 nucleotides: TGTGCCAGCAGTTACTCTACAGGCTCTGGAAACACCATATATTTT. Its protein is CASSYSTGSGNTIYF.

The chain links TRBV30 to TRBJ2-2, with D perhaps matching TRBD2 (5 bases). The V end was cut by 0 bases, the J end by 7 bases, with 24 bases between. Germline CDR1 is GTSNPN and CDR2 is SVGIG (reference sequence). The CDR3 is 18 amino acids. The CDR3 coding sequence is TGTGCCTGGAGTGTACGGTGGGCCCGCGGGTCCAAGGGCGGGGAGCTGTTTTTT. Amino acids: CAWSVRWARGSKGGELFF. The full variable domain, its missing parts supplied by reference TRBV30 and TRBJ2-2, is SQTIHQWPATLVQPVGSPLSLECTVEGTSNPNLYWYRQAAGRGLQLLFYSVGIGQISSEVPQNLSASRPQDRQFILSSKKLLLSDSGFYLCAWSVRWARGSKGGELFFGEGSRLTVL.

CDR3 in amino acids: CASTAGLNQPQHF. The CDR3 DNA sequence: TGTGCCAGTACTGCGGGGCTAAATCAGCCCCAGCATTTT. The V call is TRBV19, the J call TRBJ1-5; D is perhaps TRBD1 (5 bases). This CDR3 has 13 amino acids. Germline V CDR1 and CDR2: LNHDA, SQIVND (reference sequence). The V end was cut by 7 bases, the J end by 4 bases, with 11 bases between.

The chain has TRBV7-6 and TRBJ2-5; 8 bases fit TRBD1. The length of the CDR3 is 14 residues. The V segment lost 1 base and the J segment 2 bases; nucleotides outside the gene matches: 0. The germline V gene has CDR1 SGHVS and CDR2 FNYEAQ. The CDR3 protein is CASSLGDRQETQYF. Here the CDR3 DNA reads TGTGCCAGCAGCTTAGGGGACAGGCAAGAGACCCAGTACTTC.

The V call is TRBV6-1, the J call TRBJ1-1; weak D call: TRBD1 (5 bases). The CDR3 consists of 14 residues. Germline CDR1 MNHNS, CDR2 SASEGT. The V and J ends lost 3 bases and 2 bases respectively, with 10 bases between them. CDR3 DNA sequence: TGTGCCAGCAGTGATTGGCAGGGAAACACTGAAGCTTTCTTT. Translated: CASSDWQGNTEAFF.

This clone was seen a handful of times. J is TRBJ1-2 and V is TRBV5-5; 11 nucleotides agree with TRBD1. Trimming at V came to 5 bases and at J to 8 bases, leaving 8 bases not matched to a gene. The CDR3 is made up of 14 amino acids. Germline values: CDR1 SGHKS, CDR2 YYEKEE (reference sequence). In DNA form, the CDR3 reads TGTGCCAGCAGGCTCGGACAGGGGGCGCGGGGCTACACCTTC. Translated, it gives CASRLGQGARGYTF.

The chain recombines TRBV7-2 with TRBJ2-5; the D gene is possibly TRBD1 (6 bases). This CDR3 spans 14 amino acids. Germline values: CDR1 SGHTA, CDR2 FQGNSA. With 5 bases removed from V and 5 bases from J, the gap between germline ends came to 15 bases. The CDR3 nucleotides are TGTGCCAGCAGCCGGGCTTTTAGGGGGGAGACCCAGTACTTC. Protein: CASSRAFRGETQYF.

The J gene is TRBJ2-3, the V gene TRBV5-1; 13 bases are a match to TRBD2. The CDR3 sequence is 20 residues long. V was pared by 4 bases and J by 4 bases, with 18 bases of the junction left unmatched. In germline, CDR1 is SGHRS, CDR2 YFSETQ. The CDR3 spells CASSRERGLAGILGPDTQYF. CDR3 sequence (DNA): TGCGCCAGCAGCCGAGAGAGGGGACTAGCGGGAATATTAGGTCCAGATACGCAGTATTTT. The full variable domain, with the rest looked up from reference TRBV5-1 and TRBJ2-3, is KAGVTQTPRYLIKTRGQQVTLSCSPISGHRSVSWYQQTPGQGLQFLFEYFSETQRNKGNFPGRFSGRQFSNSRSEMNVSTLELGDSALYLCASSRERGLAGILGPDTQYFGPGTRLTVL.

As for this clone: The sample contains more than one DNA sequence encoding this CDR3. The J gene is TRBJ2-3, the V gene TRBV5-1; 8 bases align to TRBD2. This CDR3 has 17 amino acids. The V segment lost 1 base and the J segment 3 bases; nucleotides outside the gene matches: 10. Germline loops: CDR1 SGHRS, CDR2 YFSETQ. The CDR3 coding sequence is TGCGCCAGCAGCTTGACTAGCGGAGGGGCAAGGACAGATACGCAGTATTTT. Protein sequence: CASSLTSGGARTDTQYF. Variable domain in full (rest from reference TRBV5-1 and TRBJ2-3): KAGVTQTPRYLIKTRGQQVTLSCSPISGHRSVSWYQQTPGQGLQFLFEYFSETQRNKGNFPGRFSGRQFSNSRSEMNVSTLELGDSALYLCASSLTSGGARTDTQYFGPGTRLTVL.

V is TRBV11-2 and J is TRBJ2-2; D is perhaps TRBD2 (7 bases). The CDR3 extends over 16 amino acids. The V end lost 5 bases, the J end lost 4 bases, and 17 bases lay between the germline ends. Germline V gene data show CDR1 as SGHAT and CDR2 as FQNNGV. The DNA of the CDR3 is TGTGCCAGCAGCCTGGGGGGCGGGAGTGGCACCGGGGAGCTGTTTTTT. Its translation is CASSLGGGSGTGELFF.

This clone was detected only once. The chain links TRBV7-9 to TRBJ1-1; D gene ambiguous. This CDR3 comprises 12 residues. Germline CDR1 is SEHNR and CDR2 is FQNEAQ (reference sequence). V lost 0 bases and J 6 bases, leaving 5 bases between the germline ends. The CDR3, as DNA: TGTGCCAGCAGCTTAGCCGCGGCTGAAGCTTTCTTT. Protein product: CASSLAAAEAFF.

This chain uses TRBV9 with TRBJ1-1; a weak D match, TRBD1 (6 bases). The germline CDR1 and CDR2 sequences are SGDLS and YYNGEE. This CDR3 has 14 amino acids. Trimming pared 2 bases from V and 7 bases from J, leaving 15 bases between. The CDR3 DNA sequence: TGTGCCAGCAGCGTTAGTCCAGGGGCCGGTGAAGCTTTCTTT. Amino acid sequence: CASSVSPGAGEAFF.

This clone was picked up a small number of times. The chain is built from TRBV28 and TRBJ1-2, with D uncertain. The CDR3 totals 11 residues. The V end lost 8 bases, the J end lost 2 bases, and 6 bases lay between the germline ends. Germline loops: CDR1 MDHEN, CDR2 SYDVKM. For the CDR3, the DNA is TGTGCCAGCGCGGGGAACTATGGCTACACCTTC. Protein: CASAGNYGYTF.

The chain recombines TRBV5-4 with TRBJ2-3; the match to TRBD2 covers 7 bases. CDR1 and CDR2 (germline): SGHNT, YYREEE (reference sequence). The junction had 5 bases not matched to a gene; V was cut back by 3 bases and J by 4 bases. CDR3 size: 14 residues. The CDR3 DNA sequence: TGTGCCAGCAGCTCGCCCCTAGCGGCAGATACGCAGTATTTT. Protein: CASSSPLAADTQYF.

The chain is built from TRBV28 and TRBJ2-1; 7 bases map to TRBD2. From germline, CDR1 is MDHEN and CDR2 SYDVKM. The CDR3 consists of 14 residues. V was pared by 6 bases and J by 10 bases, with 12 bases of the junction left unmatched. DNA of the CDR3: TGTGCCAGCAGGCCGGGACTATCCTTTATCGAGCAGTTCTTC. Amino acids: CASRPGLSFIEQFF.

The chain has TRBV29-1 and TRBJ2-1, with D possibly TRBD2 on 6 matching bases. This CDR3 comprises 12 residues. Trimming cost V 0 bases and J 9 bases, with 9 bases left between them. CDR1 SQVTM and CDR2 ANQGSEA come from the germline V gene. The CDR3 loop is CSVEEGAGEQFF. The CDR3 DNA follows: TGCAGCGTTGAAGAGGGAGCGGGTGAGCAGTTCTTC.

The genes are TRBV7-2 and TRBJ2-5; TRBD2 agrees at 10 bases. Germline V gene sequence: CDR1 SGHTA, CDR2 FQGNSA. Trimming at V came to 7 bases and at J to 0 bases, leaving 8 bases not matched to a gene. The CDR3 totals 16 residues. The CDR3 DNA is TGTGCCAGCACCAAGAGGACTAGCGGATACCAAGAGACCCAGTACTTC. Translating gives CASTKRTSGYQETQYF. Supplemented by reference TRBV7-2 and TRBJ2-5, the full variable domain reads GAGVSQSPSNKVTEKGKDVELRCDPISGHTALYWYRQSLGQGLEFLIYFQGNSAPDKSGLPSDRFSAERTGGSVSTLTIQRTQQEDSAVYLCASTKRTSGYQETQYFGPGTRLLVL.